These 11 T cell receptor beta chains were sequenced from one sample in a study of blood T cell repertoires in COVID-19. Clones were read by immunoSEQ multiplex PCR, and TCRdb kept only the in-frame ones, dropping some. The table lists about 240,000 clones, roughly 80% of them singletons, with roughly 3.4% in the top ten. The source material was peripheral blood. Every receptor here comes from a woman in her late teens or twenties with acute or convalescent COVID-19.

This chain links TRBV7-9 with TRBJ1-3; perhaps TRBD1 as D (6 bases). CDR3 length: 17 amino acids. V was pared by 1 base and J by 2 bases, with 15 bases between. The germline V gene has CDR1 SEHNR and CDR2 FQNEAQ (reference sequence). The CDR3 spells CASSLVSGQTTGNTIYF. The CDR3 DNA follows: TGTGCCAGCAGCTTAGTTTCCGGACAGACTACTGGAAACACCATATATTTT.

The chain has TRBV19 and TRBJ2-3, with D possibly being TRBD1 (5 bases). Germline V gene lookup returns CDR1 LNHDA and CDR2 SQIVND (reference sequence). V gave up 7 bases and J gave up 3 bases, with 14 bases separating them. The CDR3 totals 14 residues. CDR3 DNA sequence: TGTGCCAGTACCCCCCAGGGTGGGACAGATACGCAGTATTTT. The encoded protein is CASTPQGGTDTQYF.

J is TRBJ2-7 and V is TRBV6-5; 9 bases line up with TRBD1. The CDR3 sequence is 14 residues long. Trimming took 6 bases from V and 6 from J; bases not matched to a gene: 9. In germline, CDR1 is MNHEY, CDR2 SVGAGI. The CDR3 DNA sequence: TGTGCCAGCAGCTCCGGGACAGGGCGGATCGAGCAGTACTTC. Its translation: CASSSGTGRIEQYF.

This chain joins TRBV6-1 and TRBJ2-5; possible D gene TRBD2, 6 bases. CDR3 length: 16 residues. Germline V gene lookup returns CDR1 MNHNS and CDR2 SASEGT. V dropped 4 bases and J dropped 0 bases, with 15 bases sitting between them. The CDR3 coding sequence is TGTGCCAGCAGTGCTGACAGAAGCGGGTACCAAGAGACCCAGTACTTC. Protein product: CASSADRSGYQETQYF.

DNA for the CDR3: TGTGCCAGCAGTTCTAAACTTCGGGAGCAGTACTTC. It translates to CASSSKLREQYF. V usage is TRBV28 and J usage is TRBJ2-7; D remains unclear. Trimming shortened V by 4 bases and J by 7 bases, and 11 bases separated the two germline ends. The CDR3 has 12 residues. Germline CDR1 MDHEN, CDR2 SYDVKM.

The chain is built from TRBV10-2 and TRBJ2-7; 10 positions match TRBD1. Germline trimming cut 10 bases from V and 5 bases from J; bases unmatched to any gene: 8. The germline V gene has CDR1 WSHSY and CDR2 SAAADI. The CDR3 has 13 residues. CDR3 sequence (DNA): TGCGCCACCGATCCGGGACAGGGGAACGAGCAGTACTTC. This gives the protein CATDPGQGNEQYF.

This clone was seen only once. This chain links TRBV7-2 with TRBJ2-5; 11 nucleotides match TRBD2. This CDR3 has 16 amino acids. V lost 1 base, J lost 3 bases, and 4 bases stayed unmatched. Per the germline V gene, CDR1 is SGHTA and CDR2 is FQGNSA. This chain's CDR3 is CASSLVGTSGEETQYF. The CDR3 nucleotides are TGTGCCAGCAGCTTAGTGGGGACTAGCGGAGAAGAGACCCAGTACTTC.

The rearrangement links TRBV27 to TRBJ2-5; the match to TRBD2 covers 8 bases. The V gene's germline CDR1 is MNHEY and CDR2 SMNVEV (reference sequence). The CDR3 extends over 14 amino acids. Germline trimming cut 3 bases from V and 5 bases from J; bases unmatched to any gene: 5. The CDR3 bases are TGTGCCAGCAGTTTTTCGCAGCGGGAGGAGACCCAGTACTTC. This encodes CASSFSQREETQYF.

The CDR3 sequence: CASSPHLTVLYEQYF. CDR3 bases: TGCGCCAGCAGCCCACACCTCACCGTCCTCTACGAGCAGTACTTC. The J gene is TRBJ2-7, the V gene TRBV5-1; no clear D gene. The germline V gene encodes CDR1 SGHRS and CDR2 YFSETQ. V shed 4 bases and J shed 3 bases, with 17 bases lying between them. The CDR3 consists of 15 residues.

The chain joins TRBV7-8 to TRBJ1-1; TRBD1 matches at 9 bases. The CDR3 covers 14 residues. V dropped 5 bases and J dropped 7; count of bases not matched to a gene: 8. Germline loops: CDR1 SGHVS, CDR2 FQNEAQ. CDR3 amino acids: CASSPGTGSYEAFF. For the CDR3, the DNA is TGTGCCAGCAGCCCAGGGACAGGGTCTTATGAAGCTTTCTTT.

The rearrangement joins TRBV12-3 or TRBV12-4 to TRBJ2-2; D call uncertain. V was shortened by 7 bases and J by 2 bases, with 8 bases between the two germline ends. The CDR3 is made up of 13 amino acids. In nucleotides, the CDR3 is TGTGCCAGCATCGACACCAACACCGGGGAGCTGTTTTTT. Amino acids: CASIDTNTGELFF.